Below, 5 T cell receptor beta chains from the same sample are listed, as sequenced in a study of T cell changes during pregnancy in multiple sclerosis. The assay was immunoSEQ multiplex PCR, and TCRdb's table has in-frame clones only and misses some. Altogether approximately 110,000 clones are present, just over 90% being singletons, with the ten largest covering about 3.5%. The sample consisted of peripheral blood, taken after pregnancy. The receptors were gathered from a female donor with multiple sclerosis, enrolled in a pregnancy study.

The V call is TRBV21-1, the J call TRBJ2-1; no DNA check was done on the table's D call, TRBD2. TRBV21-1 is reported as a pseudogene. This CDR3 has 17 residues. The chain's CDR3 is CASSDWLSGGNYNEQFF. In DNA form, the CDR3 reads TGTGCCAGCAGCGATTGGTTGTCGGGGGGAAACTACAATGAGCAGTTCTTC.

The chain has TRBV20-1 and TRBJ1-2, with D tentatively TRBD1 (6 bases). Trimming took 2 bases from V and 7 from J, leaving 8 bases between them. The CDR3 is 11 residues long. Germline V gene data show CDR1 as DFQATT and CDR2 as SNEGSKA (reference sequence). The chain's CDR3 is CSARTGSGYTF. The DNA of the CDR3 is TGCAGTGCTAGAACAGGGTCTGGCTACACCTTC.

A few counts support this clone. This chain connects TRBV7-2 to TRBJ1-1; tentatively, D is TRBD1 (6 bases). Trimming took 5 bases from V and 8 from J, leaving 12 bases between them. Germline CDR1 SGHTA, CDR2 FQGNSA. The CDR3 runs to 12 residues. The CDR3 spells CASSLETGEAFF. DNA of the CDR3: TGTGCCAGCAGCCTTGAAACAGGGGAAGCTTTCTTT.

The chain is built from TRBV5-1 and TRBJ2-1; 13 nucleotides match TRBD2. This CDR3 has 16 amino acids. J lost 7 bases, V lost 0 bases, and 4 bases had no gene match. Germline CDR1 SGHRS, CDR2 YFSETQ. The CDR3 loop is CASSLDWTSGRNEQFF. As DNA, the CDR3 is TGCGCCAGCAGCTTGGACTGGACTAGCGGGAGAAATGAGCAGTTCTTC. The full variable domain, in which reference TRBV5-1 and TRBJ2-1 provide the parts outside the CDR3, is KAGVTQTPRYLIKTRGQQVTLSCSPISGHRSVSWYQQTPGQGLQFLFEYFSETQRNKGNFPGRFSGRQFSNSRSEMNVSTLELGDSALYLCASSLDWTSGRNEQFFGPGTRLTVL.

The CDR3 DNA reads TGTGCCAGCAGCTTAACAGCGTCAGGGTGGCACTATGGCTACACCTTC. This translates into CASSLTASGWHYGYTF. The gene calls are TRBV7-3 and TRBJ1-2; tentative D call: TRBD1 (5 bases). V gave up 0 bases and J gave up 3 bases, with 14 bases separating them. The CDR3 has 16 amino acids. Germline CDR1 is SGHTA and CDR2 is FQGTGA.